This TCR beta chain is from a study of blood T cells in healthy people across ages. About the research overall: Template-switching capture recovered about one barcoded beta molecule per two T cells.

Study-level points and caveats: Expanded clonotype shifts may have been confounded, as the donors had an unknown CMV status. With age, beta diversity per million T cells declined roughly linearly, significantly by 35 to 40.

Aged about 6 to 100, donors were systemically healthy Caucasians from Russia. For this clonotype: Its antigen is not known.

V shed 6 bases, J shed 7 bases, and the junction held 13 bases outside the gene matches. The CDR3 loop spans 15 amino acids. Germline assignment: CDR1 MNHNS and CDR2 SASEGT. PCR was performed a second time for about 6 to 11 cycles using a sample-barcoded 5' primer and a J-beta primer mix. A single record per CDR3 protein comes from TCRdb applying MiXCR to the 5' RACE reads. Of 600,000 to 650,000 distinct CDR3 sequences in the sample, about 53% were seen once. The source of this sequence is a man in his sixties in good health. The chain uses TRBV6-1 and TRBJ2-7, with 9 nucleotides matching TRBD1. Sequenced material: blood. The CDR3 loop reads CASSPGQGPYDEQYF. The CDR3 DNA sequence: TGTGCCAGCAGCCCGGGACAGGGACCCTACGATGAGCAGTACTTC.